The clone carrying this T cell receptor (beta chain) has just one count. The sample originates from a study of patients and donors after allogeneic stem cell transplantation. TCRdb itself ran the RT-PCR reads through MiXCR, one entry per CDR3 protein. The sample has hundreds of thousands of distinct CDR3 sequences, 16% seen once. CDR3 length: 15 residues. V shed 6 bases, J shed 7 bases, and the junction held 15 bases outside the gene matches. CDR1 MNHNS and CDR2 SASEGT come from the germline V gene. This chain connects TRBV6-1 to TRBJ2-7, with 7 bases fitting TRBD1. Sequenced: blood, either unsorted or a sorted T cell fraction (not recorded which). The TCR originated in a human donor who was either an allogeneic HSCT recipient or a stem cell or donor lymphocyte infusion donor (not recorded which). It is not recorded whose cells these are; they may come from a transplant donor. CDR3 DNA sequence: TGTGCCAGCAGACCCGGGACAGCAAGCCTTCGGGAGCAGTACTTC. Translating it yields CASRPGTASLREQYF.